The clone carrying this TCR beta chain was detected once. What it binds is unknown. The PCR made use of 60 Vbeta and 13 Jbeta primers. The repertoire was sequenced with immunoSEQ multiplex PCR; TCRdb's copy has only in-frame clones and lacks some. The data show some 150,000 clones, with 70% to 90% seen just once and approximately 1.5% held by the top ten. The data derive from a study of cytomegalovirus exposure and HLA in healthy donors. Study-wide background: Of the donors genotyped, several hundred in all, around 76% fell in the Caucasian-associated ancestry cluster. General study results and limits: An analysis that came later showed most CMV-associated TCR beta chains appearing HLA-restricted.

Trimming took 4 bases from V and 4 from J; bases not matched to a gene: 29. The CDR3 has 22 amino acids. CDR1 is SGHRS and CDR2 is YFSETQ in the germline V gene. The source of this sequence is a man aged 40-55 years in good health and CMV-seronegative. Sequenced sample: PBMCs. The chain recombines TRBV5-1 with TRBJ1-2; 9 bases are shared with TRBD1. CDR3 protein: CASSRPPGPRDRDHGRSYGYTF. The CDR3 DNA follows: TGCGCCAGCAGCCGACCCCCCGGGCCCCGGGACAGGGACCATGGACGGAGCTATGGCTACACCTTC.